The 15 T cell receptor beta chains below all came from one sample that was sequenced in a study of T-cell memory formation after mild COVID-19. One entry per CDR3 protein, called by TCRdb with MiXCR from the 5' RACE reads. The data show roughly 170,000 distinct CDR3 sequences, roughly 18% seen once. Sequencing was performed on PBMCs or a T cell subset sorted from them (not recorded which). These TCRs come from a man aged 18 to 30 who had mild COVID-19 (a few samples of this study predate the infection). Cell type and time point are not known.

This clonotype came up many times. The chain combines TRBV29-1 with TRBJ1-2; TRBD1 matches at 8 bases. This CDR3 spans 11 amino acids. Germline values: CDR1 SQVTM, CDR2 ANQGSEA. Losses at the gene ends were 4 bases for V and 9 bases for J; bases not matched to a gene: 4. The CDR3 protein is CSVGRDRRYTF. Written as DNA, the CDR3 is TGCAGCGTTGGCCGGGACAGGCGCTACACCTTC.

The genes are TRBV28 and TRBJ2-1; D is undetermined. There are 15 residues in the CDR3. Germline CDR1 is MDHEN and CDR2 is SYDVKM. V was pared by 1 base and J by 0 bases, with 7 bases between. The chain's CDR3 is CASSLFRSSYNEQFF. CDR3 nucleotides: TGTGCCAGCAGTTTATTTAGGAGCTCCTACAATGAGCAGTTCTTC.

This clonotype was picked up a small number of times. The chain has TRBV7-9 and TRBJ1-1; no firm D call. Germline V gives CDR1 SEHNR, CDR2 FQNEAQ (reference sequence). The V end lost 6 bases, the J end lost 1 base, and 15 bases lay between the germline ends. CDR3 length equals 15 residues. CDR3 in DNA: TGTGCCAGCAGGGCTTTTGAGGCGGGGAACACTGAAGCTTTCTTT. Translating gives CASRAFEAGNTEAFF. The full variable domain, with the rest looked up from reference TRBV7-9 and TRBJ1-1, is DTGVSQNPRHKITKRGQNVTFRCDPISEHNRLYWYRQTLGQGPEFLTYFQNEAQLEKSRLLSDRFSAERPKGSFSTLEIQRTEQGDSAMYLCASRAFEAGNTEAFFGQGTRLTVV.

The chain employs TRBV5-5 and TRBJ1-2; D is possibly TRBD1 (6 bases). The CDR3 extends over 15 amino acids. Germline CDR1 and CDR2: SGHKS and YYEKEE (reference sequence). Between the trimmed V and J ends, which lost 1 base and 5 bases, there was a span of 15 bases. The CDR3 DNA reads TGTGCCAGCAGCTTGCTTCAGGGGCCCGGGTATGGCTACACCTTC. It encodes CASSLLQGPGYGYTF.

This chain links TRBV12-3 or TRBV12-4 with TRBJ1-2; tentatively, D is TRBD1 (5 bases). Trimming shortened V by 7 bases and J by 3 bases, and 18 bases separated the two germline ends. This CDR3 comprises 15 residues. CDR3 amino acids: CASTLHRSQDYGYTF. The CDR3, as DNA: TGTGCCAGCACCCTTCACAGGTCTCAGGACTATGGCTACACCTTC.

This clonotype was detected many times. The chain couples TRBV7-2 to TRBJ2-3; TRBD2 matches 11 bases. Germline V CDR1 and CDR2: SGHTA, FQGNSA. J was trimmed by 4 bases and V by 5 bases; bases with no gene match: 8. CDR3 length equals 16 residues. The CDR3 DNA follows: TGTGCCAGCAGCGGAACCGGGACTAGCGGATCAGATACGCAGTATTTT. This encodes CASSGTGTSGSDTQYF.

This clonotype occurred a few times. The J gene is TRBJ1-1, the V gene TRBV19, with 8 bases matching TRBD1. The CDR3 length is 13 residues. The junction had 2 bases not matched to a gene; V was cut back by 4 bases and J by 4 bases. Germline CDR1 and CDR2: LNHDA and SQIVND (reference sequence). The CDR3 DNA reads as TGTGCCAGTAGTAACAGGGGGTCCACTGAAGCTTTCTTT. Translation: CASSNRGSTEAFF.

The CDR3 sequence is CASTPQGFGNQPQHF. In DNA form, the CDR3 reads TGTGCCAGCACCCCACAGGGTTTTGGCAATCAGCCCCAGCATTTT. The V and J genes are TRBV27 and TRBJ1-5; a possible D gene is TRBD1 (6 bases). This CDR3 is built from 15 residues. Germline assignment: CDR1 MNHEY and CDR2 SMNVEV (reference sequence). V was clipped by 7 bases and J by 2 bases, with 15 bases between them.

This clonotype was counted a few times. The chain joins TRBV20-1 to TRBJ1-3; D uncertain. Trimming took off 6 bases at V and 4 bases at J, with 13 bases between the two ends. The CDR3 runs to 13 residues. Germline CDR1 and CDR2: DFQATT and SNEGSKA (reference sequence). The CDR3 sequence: CSAQTGGGNTIYF. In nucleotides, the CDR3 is TGCAGTGCCCAAACTGGAGGGGGAAACACCATATATTTT.

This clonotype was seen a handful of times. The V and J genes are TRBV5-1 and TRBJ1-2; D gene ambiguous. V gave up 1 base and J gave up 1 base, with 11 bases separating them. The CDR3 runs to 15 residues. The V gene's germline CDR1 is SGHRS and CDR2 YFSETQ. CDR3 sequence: CASSLSPGNNYGYTF. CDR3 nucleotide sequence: TGCGCCAGCAGCTTGAGTCCGGGAAATAACTATGGCTACACCTTC.

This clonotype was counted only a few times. The CDR3 coding sequence is TGTGCCAGCAGCGGACAGTTAGAGGGAGGCGGCTACACCTTC. This translates into CASSGQLEGGGYTF. This chain links TRBV11-2 with TRBJ1-2; tentatively, D is TRBD1 (6 bases). The CDR3 consists of 14 residues. Per the germline V gene, CDR1 is SGHAT and CDR2 is FQNNGV. Trimming took 5 bases from V and 8 from J, leaving 18 bases between them. Supplemented by reference TRBV11-2 and TRBJ1-2, the full variable domain reads EAGVAQSPRYKIIEKRQSVAFWCNPISGHATLYWYQQILGQGPKLLIQFQNNGVVDDSQLPKDRFSAERLKGVDSTLKIQPAKLEDSAVYLCASSGQLEGGGYTFGSGTRLTVV.

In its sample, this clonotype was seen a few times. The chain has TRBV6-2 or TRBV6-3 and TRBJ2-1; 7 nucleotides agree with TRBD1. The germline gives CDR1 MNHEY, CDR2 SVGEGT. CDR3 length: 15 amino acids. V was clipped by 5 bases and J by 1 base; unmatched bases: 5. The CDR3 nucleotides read TGTGCCAGCAGTCGCCCGGGACAGTCCTACAATGAGCAGTTCTTC. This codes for CASSRPGQSYNEQFF.

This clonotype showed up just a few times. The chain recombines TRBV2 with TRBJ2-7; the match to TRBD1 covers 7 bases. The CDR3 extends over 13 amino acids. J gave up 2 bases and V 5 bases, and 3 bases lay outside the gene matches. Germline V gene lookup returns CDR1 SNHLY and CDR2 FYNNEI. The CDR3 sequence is CASSNRGPYEQYV. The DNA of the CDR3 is TGTGCCAGCAGTAACAGGGGACCCTACGAGCAGTACGTC.

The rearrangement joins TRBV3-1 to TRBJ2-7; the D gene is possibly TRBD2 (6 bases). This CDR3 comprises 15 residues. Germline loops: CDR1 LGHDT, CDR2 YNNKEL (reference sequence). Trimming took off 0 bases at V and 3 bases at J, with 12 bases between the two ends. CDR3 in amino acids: CASSQDPEGNYEQYF. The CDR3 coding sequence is TGTGCCAGCAGCCAAGATCCGGAGGGGAACTACGAGCAGTACTTC.

The CDR3 nucleotides are TGCGCCAGCAGCTTAGGGGGGAGGATGAACACTGAAGCTTTCTTT. Its protein product is CASSLGGRMNTEAFF. This chain uses TRBV5-1 with TRBJ1-1; D might be TRBD1 (6 bases). The CDR3 length is 15 residues. CDR1 and CDR2 from the germline V gene are SGHRS and YFSETQ. V lost 2 bases and J 0 bases, leaving 11 bases between the germline ends.